The clone carrying this T cell receptor beta chain was seen a few times. Its antigen is as yet unknown. The CDR3 covers 13 residues. Losses at the gene ends were 3 bases for V and 16 bases for J; bases not matched to a gene: 9. Per the germline V gene, CDR1 is SGHRS and CDR2 is YFSETQ. This sample is part of a study of shared clonotypes between healthy human individuals. At the level of the study: The plates for each donor numbered three CD4 naive, three CD4 memory, two CD8 naive and one CD8 memory.

Study results and caveats: Sharing across four donors was highest in naive CD4 (approximately 5%) and lowest in memory CD8 (approximately 0.4%). Shared clonotypes across all four donors exceeded non-shared ones in generation probability.

The run depth of the assay was deep. Profiled with immunoSEQ multiplex PCR; TCRdb holds only in-frame clones, not every one. The sample has roughly 1,000,000 clones, 75% to 85% seen once. The V and J genes are TRBV5-1 and TRBJ2-4; 11 positions agree with TRBD1. The receptor's source is a young man in good health. Some clones in this sample may be carry-over from other donors' samples. Material for sequencing was memory CD4+ T cells from PBMCs. This sample's subset: CD45RA-negative fraction. CDR3 sequence: CASSSGGQGATYF. DNA for the CDR3: TGCGCCAGCAGCTCGGGCGGACAGGGGGCAACCTACTTC.